This entry lists 26 T cell receptor beta chains sequenced from one sample in a study of T cell repertoires in cytomegalovirus infection. No antigen has been identified for these receptors. TCRdb itself ran the reads through MiXCR, one entry per CDR3 protein. The sample consists of some 920,000 distinct CDR3 sequences, roughly 31% of them appearing once. The sample consisted of cultured CD8+ T cells from PBMCs, taken from culture after CMV antigen stimulation. The receptors shown here come from a human donor in good health (CMV status not recorded). Some clones in this sample may be carry-over from other donors' samples.

This clonotype was detected a few times. V usage is TRBV6-2 or TRBV6-3 and J usage is TRBJ2-2; D is undetermined. The CDR3 sequence is 11 residues long. Looked up from germline, CDR1 is MNHEY and CDR2 is SVGEGT. Trimming removed 8 bases at V and 4 bases at J, with 5 bases between. DNA for the CDR3: TGTGCCAGCCGGGCCACCGGGGAGCTGTTTTTT. Encoded protein: CASRATGELFF.

This clonotype was found many times. The rearrangement uses TRBV7-9 and TRBJ2-7, with a possible D match to TRBD1 (6 bases). Germline CDR1 reads SEHNR; CDR2 reads FQNEAQ (reference sequence). This CDR3 has 13 residues. With 5 bases removed from V and 3 bases from J, the gap between germline ends came to 11 bases. As DNA, the CDR3 is TGTGCCAGCAGCCGGGACACCCACTACGAGCAGTACGTC. Translation: CASSRDTHYEQYV.

The chain is built from TRBV5-1 and TRBJ2-3; 10 bases align to TRBD2. With V trimmed by 2 bases and J by 4 bases, 4 bases remained unmatched. This CDR3 has 15 residues. Germline-derived CDR1 and CDR2 are SGHRS and YFSETQ. The CDR3 DNA follows: TGCGCCAGCAGCTTACTCCTAGCGGGGGCAGATACGCAGTATTTT. This translates into CASSLLLAGADTQYF. Supplemented by reference TRBV5-1 and TRBJ2-3, the full variable domain reads KAGVTQTPRYLIKTRGQQVTLSCSPISGHRSVSWYQQTPGQGLQFLFEYFSETQRNKGNFPGRFSGRQFSNSRSEMNVSTLELGDSALYLCASSLLLAGADTQYFGPGTRLTVL.

This chain connects TRBV5-1 to TRBJ1-2; perhaps TRBD1 as D (6 bases). Between the trimmed V and J ends, which lost 4 bases and 8 bases, there was a span of 18 bases. This CDR3 contains 14 residues. Germline CDR1 is SGHRS and CDR2 is YFSETQ. The CDR3 DNA reads as TGCGCCAGCAGCCCGGACAGTGGAGTGCGGGGCTACACCTTC. It yields the protein CASSPDSGVRGYTF.

The rearrangement links TRBV27 to TRBJ2-2; weak D call: TRBD2 (7 bases). The V gene's germline CDR1 is MNHEY and CDR2 SMNVEV (reference sequence). This CDR3 contains 16 residues. V lost 4 bases and J 0 bases, leaving 12 bases between the germline ends. CDR3 amino acids: CASSWRGPTNTGELFF. DNA for the CDR3: TGTGCCAGCAGTTGGCGGGGGCCCACGAACACCGGGGAGCTGTTTTTT.

This clonotype has at least ten counts. This chain links TRBV7-8 with TRBJ1-6; D possibly corresponds to TRBD1 (5 bases). The CDR3 sequence is 18 residues long. V was cut by 3 bases and J by 8 bases, with 23 bases left in between. Germline lookup yields CDR1 SGHVS and CDR2 FQNEAQ. The CDR3 coding sequence is TGTGCCAGCAGCTTGAACTTCCCCGGTGGGACGGCGGATTCACCCCTCCACTTT. This sequence encodes CASSLNFPGGTADSPLHF.

This clonotype has a handful of counts. The rearrangement joins TRBV4-1 to TRBJ1-5; 11 bases agree with TRBD1. Germline CDR1 is MGHRA and CDR2 is YSYEKL. The V gene end was trimmed by 0 bases and the J gene end by 7 bases; junction bases not matched to a gene: 5. The CDR3 consists of 16 residues. As DNA, the CDR3 is TGCGCCAGCAGCCAAGACGGGACAGGGGGGTACCAGCCCCAGCATTTT. It encodes CASSQDGTGGYQPQHF.

The chain links TRBV5-6 to TRBJ1-1; 10 positions agree with TRBD1. The germline V gene encodes CDR1 SGHDT and CDR2 YYEEEE. J was trimmed by 5 bases and V by 3 bases; bases with no gene match: 13. This CDR3 has 17 residues. This chain's CDR3 is CASSSWFRDRGETEAFF. The CDR3 DNA is TGTGCCAGCAGCTCATGGTTTCGGGACAGGGGTGAGACTGAAGCTTTCTTT. The full variable domain, with the rest looked up from reference TRBV5-6 and TRBJ1-1, is DAGVTQSPTHLIKTRGQQVTLRCSPKSGHDTVSWYQQALGQGPQFIFQYYEEEERQRGNFPDRFSGHQFPNYSSELNVNALLLGDSALYLCASSSWFRDRGETEAFFGQGTRLTVV.

The rearrangement uses TRBV27 and TRBJ1-2; no clear D. Trimming cost V 5 bases and J 4 bases, with 8 bases left between them. Germline CDR1 MNHEY, CDR2 SMNVEV (reference sequence). The CDR3 totals 12 residues. CDR3 residues: CASSGDTYGYTF. The DNA for the CDR3 is TGTGCCAGCAGTGGGGATACCTATGGCTACACCTTC.

V is TRBV10-2 and J is TRBJ2-3, with 11 bases that match TRBD2. J gave up 3 bases and V 0 bases, and 5 bases lay outside the gene matches. The CDR3 spans 17 residues. Germline assignment: CDR1 WSHSY and CDR2 SAAADI. CDR3 in DNA: TGCGCCAGCAGTGAGTCTTTACTAGCGGGGGCTACAGATACGCAGTATTTT. Its translation is CASSESLLAGATDTQYF.

This chain joins TRBV10-1 and TRBJ2-7; D is uncertain. The CDR3 consists of 12 residues. Trimming left V 2 bases short and J 3 bases short, with 5 bases between. Germline V gene lookup returns CDR1 WNHNN and CDR2 SYGVQD (reference sequence). CDR3 nucleotide sequence: TGCGCCAGCAGTGAGGTAGGCTACGAGCAGTACTTC. It codes for CASSEVGYEQYF.

This clonotype was observed a handful of times. The chain joins TRBV7-8 to TRBJ2-1; TRBD2 agrees at 13 bases. The junction had 7 bases not matched to a gene; V was cut back by 4 bases and J by 4 bases. Germline-derived CDR1 and CDR2 are SGHVS and FQNEAQ. The CDR3 loop spans 17 amino acids. This chain's CDR3 is CASSSRGLAGKYNEQFF. In nucleotides, the CDR3 is TGTGCCAGCAGCTCACGGGGACTAGCGGGGAAGTACAATGAGCAGTTCTTC.

This sequence joins TRBV7-9 and TRBJ2-3; D unclear. The CDR3 is 14 amino acids. Germline assignment: CDR1 SEHNR and CDR2 FQNEAQ (reference sequence). Trimming pared 1 base from V and 4 bases from J, leaving 9 bases between. CDR3 loop: CASSLVQSPDTQYF. As DNA, the CDR3 is TGTGCCAGCAGCTTAGTACAGTCACCAGATACGCAGTATTTT. The complete variable domain, with remaining parts taken from reference TRBV7-9 and TRBJ2-3, reads DTGVSQNPRHKITKRGQNVTFRCDPISEHNRLYWYRQTLGQGPEFLTYFQNEAQLEKSRLLSDRFSAERPKGSFSTLEIQRTEQGDSAMYLCASSLVQSPDTQYFGPGTRLTVL.

This clonotype was found a few times. The chain links TRBV10-2 to TRBJ2-3; 7 nucleotides align to TRBD1. With 4 bases clipped from V and 0 bases from J, the junction kept 10 bases outside the gene matches. The CDR3 has 17 amino acids. Germline V gene sequence: CDR1 WSHSY, CDR2 SAAADI. CDR3 sequence: CASSGNPDRTSTDTQYF. The CDR3, as DNA: TGCGCCAGCAGTGGTAACCCGGACAGGACTAGCACAGATACGCAGTATTTT.

This sequence joins TRBV19 and TRBJ1-2; D possibly corresponds to TRBD1 (6 bases). V lost 9 bases and J lost 5, with 16 bases in between. The CDR3 totals 13 residues. Germline V CDR1 and CDR2: LNHDA, SQIVND (reference sequence). CDR3 sequence: CASRRTELYGYTF. CDR3 DNA: TGTGCCAGCAGACGGACAGAGCTTTATGGCTACACCTTC.

As concerns this clonotype: One base away lies a much larger clone, so this may be a sequencing read error. The rearrangement joins TRBV11-2 to TRBJ2-4, with 7 positions matching TRBD1. From germline, CDR1 is SGHAT and CDR2 FQNNGV. The CDR3 covers 16 residues. J was trimmed by 3 bases and V by 1 base; bases with no gene match: 6. CDR3 region: CASSLAKGAGKNIQYF. The CDR3 nucleotides are TGTGCCAGCAGCTTAGCTAAGGGGGCAGGCAAAAACATTCAGTACTTC.

The chain joins TRBV19 to TRBJ2-3; 7 bases are a match to TRBD1. The CDR3 covers 14 residues. Germline CDR1 LNHDA, CDR2 SQIVND (reference sequence). J lost 4 bases, V lost 6 bases, and 7 bases had no gene match. The CDR3 here is CASSGQEMSDTQYF. DNA for the CDR3: TGTGCCAGTAGCGGACAGGAGATGTCAGATACGCAGTATTTT.

In regard to this clonotype: Since a much larger clone is just one base distant, this may be a read error. The rearrangement uses TRBV7-8 and TRBJ1-2, with no clear D. The V end was cut by 4 bases, the J end by 9 bases, with 12 bases between. In germline, CDR1 is SGHVS, CDR2 FQNEAQ. The CDR3 is 12 amino acids. The CDR3 here is CASSSAGFSYTF. The CDR3 DNA reads TGTGCCAGCAGCTCTGCGGGGTTTAGCTACACCTTC. Supplemented by reference TRBV7-8 and TRBJ1-2, the full variable domain reads GAGVSQSPRYKVAKRGQDVALRCDPISGHVSLFWYQQALGQGPEFLTYFQNEAQLDKSGLPSDRFFAERPEGSVSTLKIQRTQQEDSAVYLCASSSAGFSYTFGSGTRLTVV.

This clonotype was seen more than once but under ten times. The chain couples TRBV27 to TRBJ2-3, with TRBD1 matching 7 bases. The CDR3 totals 17 residues. Germline V lookup: CDR1 MNHEY, CDR2 SMNVEV (reference sequence). The ends lost 6 bases at V and 2 bases at J; junction bases unmatched: 14. Here the CDR3 reads CASRPGQLLRYTDTQYF. In nucleotides, the CDR3 is TGTGCCAGCAGGCCGGGACAGCTTCTCCGATACACAGATACGCAGTATTTT.

The chain is built from TRBV11-2 and TRBJ2-1; D may correspond to TRBD1 or TRBD2 (7 bases each). CDR3 length equals 15 residues. Germline lookup yields CDR1 SGHAT and CDR2 FQNNGV. V shed 7 bases and J shed 4 bases, with 17 bases lying between them. The CDR3 sequence: CASTSGGEIYNEQFF. The CDR3 DNA sequence: TGTGCCAGCACCTCAGGGGGGGAAATATACAATGAGCAGTTCTTC.

The sample holds a few counts of this clonotype. The chain uses TRBV19 and TRBJ2-7; tentative D call: TRBD2 (5 bases). This CDR3 is built from 12 residues. With 2 bases removed from V and 7 bases from J, the gap between germline ends came to 9 bases. In germline, CDR1 is LNHDA, CDR2 SQIVND (reference sequence). The DNA for the CDR3 is TGTGCCAGTAGTATAAATTCGGGGGAGCAGTACTTC. Translating gives CASSINSGEQYF.

This clonotype was counted only a few times. The V gene is TRBV12-3 or TRBV12-4, the J gene TRBJ2-7, with 7 bases matching TRBD2. CDR3 length: 14 residues. V shed 6 bases and J 3 bases; nucleotides not matched to a gene: 8. The CDR3 protein is CASSWGGEGYEQYV. As DNA, the CDR3 is TGTGCCAGCAGCTGGGGGGGGGAGGGCTACGAGCAGTACGTC.

This chain joins TRBV7-6 and TRBJ1-1; 11 bases fit TRBD1. The trim removed 5 bases at V and 3 bases at J, leaving 8 bases unmatched. The CDR3 runs 16 residues. Germline CDR1 SGHVS, CDR2 FNYEAQ. The CDR3 loop is CASSPIGTGGDTEAFF. The CDR3 DNA follows: TGTGCCAGCAGCCCCATCGGGACAGGGGGAGACACTGAAGCTTTCTTT.

The table lists this clonotype with a few counts. The J gene is TRBJ1-5, the V gene TRBV12-5; D gene unclear. The V end lost 3 bases, the J end lost 4 bases, and 4 bases lay between the germline ends. This CDR3 region has 12 residues. CDR1 and CDR2 from the germline V gene are LGHNT and FRNRAP. Here the CDR3 DNA reads TGTGCTAGTGGTTTAAGTAATCAGCCCCAGCATTTT. Its translation: CASGLSNQPQHF.

The J gene is TRBJ2-7, the V gene TRBV20-1; 8 nucleotides agree with TRBD1. This CDR3 has 15 amino acids. The germline V gene has CDR1 DFQATT and CDR2 SNEGSKA (reference sequence). The V and J ends lost 0 bases and 3 bases, in that order; junction bases with no gene match: 7. Written as DNA, the CDR3 is TGCAGTGCTAGAGACCGGGACAGGAGTCACTACGAGCAGTACGTC. The encoded protein is CSARDRDRSHYEQYV.

The chain has TRBV7-9 and TRBJ2-1; D possibly corresponds to TRBD2 (6 bases). The germline V gene has CDR1 SEHNR and CDR2 FQNEAQ (reference sequence). The V gene lost 2 bases and the J gene lost 4 bases, with 18 bases spanning the gap. The CDR3 contains 17 residues. CDR3 in amino acids: CASSLFLGGLRYNEQFF. CDR3 DNA: TGTGCCAGCAGCTTATTTCTCGGGGGACTTCGTTACAATGAGCAGTTCTTC. The variable domain in full, completed from reference TRBV7-9 and TRBJ2-1, reads DTGVSQNPRHKITKRGQNVTFRCDPISEHNRLYWYRQTLGQGPEFLTYFQNEAQLEKSRLLSDRFSAERPKGSFSTLEIQRTEQGDSAMYLCASSLFLGGLRYNEQFFGPGTRLTVL.